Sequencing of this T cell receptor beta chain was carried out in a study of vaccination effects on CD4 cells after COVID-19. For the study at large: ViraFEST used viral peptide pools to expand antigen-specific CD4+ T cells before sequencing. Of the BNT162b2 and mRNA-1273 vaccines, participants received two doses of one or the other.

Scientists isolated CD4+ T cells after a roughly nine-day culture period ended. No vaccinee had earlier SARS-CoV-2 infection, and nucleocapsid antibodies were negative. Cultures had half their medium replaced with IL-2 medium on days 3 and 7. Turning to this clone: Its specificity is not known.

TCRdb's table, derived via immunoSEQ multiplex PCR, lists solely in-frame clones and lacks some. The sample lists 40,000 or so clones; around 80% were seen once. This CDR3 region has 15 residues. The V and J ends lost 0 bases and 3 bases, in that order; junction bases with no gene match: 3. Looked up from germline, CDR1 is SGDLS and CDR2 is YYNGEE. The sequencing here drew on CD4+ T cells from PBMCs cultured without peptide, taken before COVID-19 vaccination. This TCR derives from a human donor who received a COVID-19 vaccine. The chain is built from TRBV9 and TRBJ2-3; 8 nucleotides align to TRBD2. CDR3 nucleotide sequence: TGTGCCAGCAGCGTAGGGGCGGGGGGAACAGATACGCAGTATTTT. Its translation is CASSVGAGGTDTQYF.